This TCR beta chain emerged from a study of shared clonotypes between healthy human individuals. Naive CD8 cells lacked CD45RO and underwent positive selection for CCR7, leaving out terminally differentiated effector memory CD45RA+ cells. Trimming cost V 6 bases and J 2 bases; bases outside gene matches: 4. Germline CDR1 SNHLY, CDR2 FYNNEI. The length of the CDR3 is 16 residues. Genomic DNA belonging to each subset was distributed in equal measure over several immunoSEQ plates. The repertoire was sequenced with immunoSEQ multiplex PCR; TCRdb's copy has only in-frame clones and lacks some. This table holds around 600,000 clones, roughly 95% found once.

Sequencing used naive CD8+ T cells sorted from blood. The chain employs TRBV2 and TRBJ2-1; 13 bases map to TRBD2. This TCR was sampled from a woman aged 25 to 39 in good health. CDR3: CASREGLAGTYNEQFF. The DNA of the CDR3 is TGTGCCAGCAGGGAGGGACTAGCGGGGACCTACAATGAGCAGTTCTTC.